This TCR beta chain stems from a study of blood T cell repertoires in COVID-19. Overall study context: Donors in the United States, Italy and Spain gave samples during acute or convalescent COVID-19. Sample material is recorded as cDNA or gDNA derived from T cells, B-cell-depleted T cells, or PBMCs.

Per the germline V gene, CDR1 is ENHRY and CDR2 is SYGVKD. The CDR3 loop spans 14 amino acids. The V end lost 0 bases, the J end lost 2 bases, and 7 bases lay between the germline ends. This clone has a single count. In the authors' methods: Counts of nucleated cells, estimated from reference gene primer amplification, were obtained. Produced via immunoSEQ multiplex PCR; TCRdb's table is partial and in-frame only. The V and J calls and clone size are taken from that table; D and trimming were inferred from the DNA. The profile covers about 340,000 clones, with around four fifths appearing a single time and 2.5% to 3.5% taken by the ten largest.

The sequencing input was peripheral blood. This TCR was recovered from a man aged 30 to 45 with active or convalescent COVID-19. The rearrangement uses TRBV10-3 and TRBJ2-5; a weak D match, TRBD2 (6 bases). This CDR3 reads CAISESGGQETQYF. For the CDR3, the DNA is TGTGCCATCAGTGAGTCGGGGGGTCAAGAGACCCAGTACTTC.